A selection of T cell receptor beta chains follows, all from one sample in a study of blood T cell repertoires in COVID-19. The method was immunoSEQ multiplex PCR; TCRdb's version includes in-frame clones alone and lacks a portion of them. The sample shows fewer than 350,000 clones, roughly 90% of them seen only once. Sequencing was carried out using peripheral blood. All receptors come from a woman aged 25 to 39 with COVID-19, enrolled during active disease. CDR3s include the opening cysteine and the closing phenylalanine or tryptophan. The D gene is left open where the match is weak. Clone size, where shown, is once, few, many, or a class for clones that have expanded.

J gene | CDR3 length | V gene | D gene | clone size | CDR3 protein | CDR3 DNA
TRBJ1-5 | 13 | TRBV27 | NA | few | CASSFRGSQPQHF | TGTGCCAGCAGTTTTCGGGGGAGTCAGCCCCAGCATTTT
TRBJ1-1 | 16 | TRBV28 | NA | once | CASTFALLGLGTEAFF | TGTGCCAGCACCTTTGCCTTACTAGGCCTGGGGACTGAAGCTTTCTTT
TRBJ2-7 | 18 | TRBV11-1 | NA | NA | CASSLAGFKEESSYEQYF | TGTGCCAGCAGCTTAGCGGGTTTTAAGGAGGAGAGCTCCTACGAGCAGTACTTC
TRBJ1-2 | 18 | TRBV6-2/TRBV6-3 | NA | few | CASSLPHRELPPNYGYTF | TGTGCCAGCAGTCTACCCCACAGGGAACTTCCGCCGAACTATGGCTACACCTTC
TRBJ2-3 | 14 | TRBV15 | TRBD1 | NA | CATSRDRATRTQYF | TGTGCCACCAGCAGGGACAGGGCTACTAGGACGCAGTATTTT
TRBJ2-7 | 15 | TRBV5-1 | TRBD1 | NA | CASSFFGQGESEQYF | TGCGCCAGCAGCTTTTTTGGACAGGGGGAGTCCGAGCAGTACTTC
TRBJ2-1 | 15 | TRBV5-5 | NA | NA | CASSHQGSNYNEQFF | TGTGCCAGCAGCCACCAAGGGAGCAACTACAATGAGCAGTTCTTC
TRBJ2-3 | 14 | TRBV25-1 | NA | NA | CASSESGDTDTQYF | TGTGCCAGCAGTGAATCAGGGGACACAGATACGCAGTATTTT
TRBJ2-5 | 15 | TRBV18 | TRBD1 | NA | CASSLRQGPGETQYF | TGTGCCAGCTCACTACGACAGGGCCCTGGGGAGACCCAGTACTTC
TRBJ2-3 | 15 | TRBV5-4 | TRBD1 | NA | CASSHGTGSTDTQYF | TGTGCCAGCAGCCATGGGACAGGGAGCACAGATACGCAGTATTTT
TRBJ2-7 | 13 | TRBV4-1 | NA | NA | CASSVVGKYEQYF | TGCGCCAGCAGCGTGGTGGGCAAGTACGAGCAGTACTTC
TRBJ1-1 | 15 | TRBV18 | NA | NA | CASSPRSARGTEAFF | TGTGCCAGCTCACCACGGAGTGCTAGAGGCACTGAAGCTTTCTTT
TRBJ2-1 | 15 | TRBV4-1 | NA | NA | CASSQGLEPHNEQFF | TGCGCCAGCAGCCAAGGATTGGAGCCCCACAATGAGCAGTTCTTC
TRBJ2-7 | 14 | TRBV28 | TRBD1 | few | CASRPTGTVYEQYF | TGTGCCAGCAGACCCACCGGGACAGTCTACGAGCAGTACTTC
TRBJ1-2 | 14 | TRBV7-8 | NA | NA | CASSSLTGYYGYTF | TGTGCCAGCAGCTCGCTAACAGGGTACTATGGCTACACCTTC
TRBJ2-1 | 13 | TRBV11-3 | NA | NA | CASSSHGNSEQFF | TGTGCCAGCAGCTCGCACGGGAATTCTGAGCAGTTCTTC